This TCR beta chain derives from a study of blood T cell repertoires in COVID-19. Study summary: In each case, the material was cDNA or gDNA derived from T cells, B-cell-depleted T cells, or PBMCs.

In assigning cohorts, the study relied on participant-reported clinical history. Data came from immunoSEQ multiplex PCR; TCRdb stores just in-frame clones and leaves some out. The data show some 290,000 clones, approximately 90% seen once. CDR3 length: 13 residues. The V gene end was trimmed by 1 base and the J gene end by 8 bases; junction bases not matched to a gene: 4. Germline values: CDR1 LGHDT, CDR2 YNNKEL (reference sequence). This receptor was taken from a woman aged 35 to 49 with acute COVID-19. Sequencing used PBMCs or T cells enriched from blood (not recorded which). The chain is built from TRBV3-1 (or the pseudogene TRBV3-2) and TRBJ1-2, with 7 bases matching TRBD1. The CDR3 nucleotides are TGTGCCAGCAGCCAAGGGGGACAGAGGGGCTACACCTTC. Amino acids: CASSQGGQRGYTF.